The source of this TCR beta chain is a study of T cell changes during pregnancy in multiple sclerosis. Profiled with immunoSEQ multiplex PCR; TCRdb holds only in-frame clones, not every one. Of roughly 100,000 clones in the sample, about 89% are singletons; the top ten hold roughly 1.5%. The sample consisted of peripheral blood, taken before pregnancy. This sequence was found in a female donor with multiple sclerosis, enrolled in a pregnancy study.

As DNA, the CDR3 is TGTGCCAGCAGTTACTCCAGGGGAGTTGAAAAACTGTTTTTT. Translation gives CASSYSRGVEKLFF. J is TRBJ1-4 and V is TRBV6-5, with D possibly matching TRBD1 (6 bases). V was cut by 0 bases and J by 7 bases, with 9 bases left in between. The CDR3 length is 14 residues. Germline lookup yields CDR1 MNHEY and CDR2 SVGAGI.